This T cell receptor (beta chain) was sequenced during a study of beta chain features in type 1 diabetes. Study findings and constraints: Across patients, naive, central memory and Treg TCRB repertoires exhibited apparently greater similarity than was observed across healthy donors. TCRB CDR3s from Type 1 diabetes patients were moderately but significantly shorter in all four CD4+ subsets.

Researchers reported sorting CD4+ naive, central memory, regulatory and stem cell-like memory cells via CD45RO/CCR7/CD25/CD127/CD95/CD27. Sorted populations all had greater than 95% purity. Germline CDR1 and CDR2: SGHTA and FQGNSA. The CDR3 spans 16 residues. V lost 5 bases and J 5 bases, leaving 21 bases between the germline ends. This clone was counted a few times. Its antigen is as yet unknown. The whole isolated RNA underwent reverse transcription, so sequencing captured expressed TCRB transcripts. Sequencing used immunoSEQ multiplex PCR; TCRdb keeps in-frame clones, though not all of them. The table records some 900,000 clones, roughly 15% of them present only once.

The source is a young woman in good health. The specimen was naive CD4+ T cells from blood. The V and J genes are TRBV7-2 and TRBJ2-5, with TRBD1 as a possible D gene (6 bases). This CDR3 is CASSVRPTGSGETQYF. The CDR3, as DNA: TGTGCCAGCAGCGTAAGACCGACAGGTTCAGGGGAGACCCAGTACTTC.